These 13 T cell receptor beta chains were all obtained from the same sample, sequenced in a study of T cell responses to AZD1222 COVID-19 vaccine. The repertoire was sequenced with immunoSEQ multiplex PCR; TCRdb's copy has only in-frame clones and lacks some. This sample yields about 140,000 clones, of which approximately 90% are seen a single time; around 1.6% belongs to the top ten. Source: peripheral blood, taken on day 0 of AZD1222 vaccination. These TCRs come from an adult in good health.

The chain is built from TRBV28 and TRBJ1-2, with 9 bases matching TRBD1. V lost 4 bases, J lost 8 bases, and 5 bases stayed unmatched. The CDR3 runs 13 residues. Germline V gene lookup returns CDR1 MDHEN and CDR2 SYDVKM. CDR3 coding DNA: TGTGCCAGCAGTTATGGGGACAGGGACGGCTACACCTTC. Amino acid sequence: CASSYGDRDGYTF.

The CDR3 sequence: CASSQVNGGKQETQYF. The CDR3 DNA is TGTGCCAGCAGCCAAGTGAACGGGGGCAAGCAGGAGACCCAGTACTTC. The chain links TRBV4-2 to TRBJ2-5; D could derive from TRBD1 or TRBD2 (6 bases each). Germline V gene lookup returns CDR1 LGHNA and CDR2 YNFKEQ. The V and J ends lost 1 base and 5 bases respectively, with 17 bases between them. The CDR3 is 16 amino acids.

The chain links TRBV6-4 to TRBJ2-1; D may be TRBD1 (6 bases). CDR1 is MRHNA, CDR2 SNTAGT, per germline. The CDR3 is 15 amino acids. Trimming removed 3 bases from V and 4 bases from J, with 13 bases in between. CDR3 sequence (DNA): TGTGCCAGCAGTGAAGCAGGGGACGGGTACAATGAGCAGTTCTTC. Translating gives CASSEAGDGYNEQFF.

This sequence joins TRBV30 and TRBJ2-7, with 10 positions matching TRBD1. CDR1 and CDR2 (germline): GTSNPN, SVGIG (reference sequence). V trimming: 7 bases; J trimming: 1 base; junction bases outside the gene matches: 1. The CDR3 spans 12 residues. CDR3 amino acids: CALGQGSYEQYF. The DNA of the CDR3 is TGTGCCTTGGGACAGGGGTCCTACGAGCAGTACTTC. The full variable domain, in which reference TRBV30 and TRBJ2-7 provide the parts outside the CDR3, is SQTIHQWPATLVQPVGSPLSLECTVEGTSNPNLYWYRQAAGRGLQLLFYSVGIGQISSEVPQNLSASRPQDRQFILSSKKLLLSDSGFYLCALGQGSYEQYFGPGTRLTVT.

The rearrangement links TRBV15 to TRBJ2-2, with 8 bases fitting TRBD1. The trim removed 8 bases at V and 1 base at J, leaving 3 bases unmatched. From germline, CDR1 is LNHNV and CDR2 YYDKDF (reference sequence). The CDR3 extends over 14 amino acids. CDR3: CATRGTGNTGELFF. DNA of the CDR3: TGTGCCACCCGGGGGACAGGGAACACCGGGGAGCTGTTTTTT.

The chain combines TRBV24-1 with TRBJ1-2; 7 bases align to TRBD1. Losses at the gene ends were 1 base for V and 0 bases for J; bases not matched to a gene: 19. Germline values: CDR1 KGHDR, CDR2 SFDVKD. The CDR3 length is 21 residues. In DNA, the CDR3 is TGTGCCACCAGTGATTTTGGTTTCGGGCAGGGGGACCTTTTGGCTAACTATGGCTACACCTTC. Amino acids: CATSDFGFGQGDLLANYGYTF.

In nucleotides, the CDR3 is TGTGCCAGCAGTGGCCCAATGAACACTGAAGCTTTCTTT. Protein sequence: CASSGPMNTEAFF. This sequence joins TRBV12-3 or TRBV12-4 and TRBJ1-1; D not certain. CDR3 length: 13 amino acids. Trimming stripped 5 bases from V and 0 bases from J, with 7 bases between.

This clone was recorded once. The chain is built from TRBV2 and TRBJ2-5; D not resolved. Deletions cut 4 bases from V and 5 bases from J, with 11 bases between. This CDR3 comprises 13 residues. The germline CDR1 and CDR2 sequences are SNHLY and FYNNEI. The CDR3 DNA sequence: TGTGCCAGCAGTGGTACGTGGGGTGAGACCCAGTACTTC. Amino acid sequence: CASSGTWGETQYF.

Of note for this clone: The same CDR3 is also encoded by other DNA sequences in this sample. This chain links TRBV5-1 with TRBJ2-7, with TRBD1 matching 8 bases. Germline V gives CDR1 SGHRS, CDR2 YFSETQ. The CDR3 spans 14 residues. Trimming at V came to 2 bases and at J to 6 bases, leaving 7 bases not matched to a gene. CDR3 DNA sequence: TGCGCCAGCAGCTTTGGACAGGGACTGGGCGAGCAGTACTTC. This sequence encodes CASSFGQGLGEQYF.

V gene TRBV15 combines with J gene TRBJ2-2, with 8 bases matching TRBD1. V was clipped by 3 bases and J by 5 bases; unmatched bases: 5. The CDR3 length is 15 residues. Germline-derived CDR1 and CDR2 are LNHNV and YYDKDF (reference sequence). Here the CDR3 DNA reads TGTGCCACCAGCAGGCAGGGGGCGGAGACCGGGGAGCTGTTTTTT. It is translated as CATSRQGAETGELFF. Filled out from reference TRBV15 and TRBJ2-2, the complete variable domain reads DAMVIQNPRYQVTQFGKPVTLSCSQTLNHNVMYWYQQKSSQAPKLLFHYYDKDFNNEADTPDNFQSRRPNTSFCFLDIRSPGLGDTAMYLCATSRQGAETGELFFGEGSRLTVL.

The chain carries TRBV4-3 and TRBJ2-5; no clear D gene. V lost 0 bases and J lost 5, with 13 bases in between. The CDR3 consists of 15 residues. CDR1 and CDR2 (germline): LGHNA, YSLEER. The CDR3 region has the DNA TGCGCCAGCAGCCAAGACACTATAGCATTGGAGACCCAGTACTTC. The encoded protein is CASSQDTIALETQYF.

V gene TRBV15 combines with J gene TRBJ2-5; no definite D call. The CDR3 is 13 residues long. Germline V gives CDR1 LNHNV, CDR2 YYDKDF (reference sequence). With 0 bases removed from V and 5 bases from J, the gap between germline ends came to 7 bases. The CDR3 region has the DNA TGTGCCACCAGCAGAGACCCGACGGAGACCCAGTACTTC. This translates into CATSRDPTETQYF.

This rearrangement joins TRBV6-6 to TRBJ1-1; 8 bases align to TRBD1. In germline, CDR1 is MNHNY, CDR2 SVGAGI (reference sequence). V lost 5 bases and J lost 3; bases outside the gene matches: 17. The CDR3 consists of 18 residues. The CDR3 region has the DNA TGTGCCAGCAGTCCGAGGACAGGGAGGACACTTAAGGACACTGAAGCTTTCTTT. This translates into CASSPRTGRTLKDTEAFF.